The 4 T cell receptor beta chains given below trace back to one sample, sequenced in a study of OX40 agonist ivuxolimab in advanced cancers. Sequenced by immunoSEQ multiplex PCR; TCRdb stores in-frame clones only, minus some. This sample has 89,000 or so clones, with 85% to 90% found just once. Sequenced material: CD4+ or CD8+ T cells sorted from blood, taken in a trial of the OX40 agonist ivuxolimab. These TCRs come from an adult with an advanced solid tumor such as melanoma, head and neck, liver or kidney cancer.

The chain is built from TRBV25-1 and TRBJ2-7, with TRBD2 matching over 9 bases. The J segment lost 6 bases and the V segment lost 9 bases, leaving 12 bases of the junction unmatched. CDR1 MGHDK and CDR2 SYGVNS come from the germline V gene. This CDR3 is built from 14 residues. This CDR3 is CASSLAGLAGEQYF. The CDR3 DNA follows: TGTGCCAGTTCCCTAGCGGGACTCGCGGGCGAGCAGTACTTC.

A single count supports this clone. The chain combines TRBV18 with TRBJ2-1; TRBD2 aligns across 11 bases. CDR3 length: 16 residues. V trimming: 4 bases; J trimming: 4 bases; junction bases outside the gene matches: 6. Germline V gene lookup returns CDR1 KGHSH and CDR2 LQKENI. The chain's CDR3 is CASSLPGTSGYNEQFF. DNA of the CDR3: TGTGCCAGCTCACTCCCCGGGACTAGCGGTTACAATGAGCAGTTCTTC.

In its sample, this clone was seen a few times. The gene calls are TRBV4-3 and TRBJ1-1, with D tentatively TRBD1 (5 bases). CDR1 and CDR2 (germline): LGHNA, YSLEER. The CDR3 extends over 20 amino acids. Trimming took 0 bases from V and 0 from J, leaving 23 bases between them. The CDR3 loop reads CASSQEYSRDSFVMNTEAFF. The CDR3 region has the DNA TGCGCCAGCAGCCAAGAATATAGCCGGGACTCATTCGTCATGAACACTGAAGCTTTCTTT.

The chain employs TRBV28 and TRBJ2-3; 10 nucleotides align to TRBD2. The CDR3 runs 16 residues. Per germline, CDR1 MDHEN and CDR2 SYDVKM. V shed 6 bases and J 5 bases; nucleotides not matched to a gene: 11. Here the CDR3 DNA reads TGTGCCAGCAGATCGCCCCAGCTAGCGGGAGTAGATACGCAGTATTTT. Translation: CASRSPQLAGVDTQYF.